This T cell receptor beta chain was profiled in a study of blood T cell repertoires in COVID-19. Across the study: The United States, Italy and Spain provided the acute and convalescent COVID-19 samples. Sources were T cells, B-cell-depleted T cells, or PBMCs; the material itself was cDNA or gDNA.

Study processing details: Estimated nucleated cell counts came from reference gene primer amplification. Sequencing was performed with immunoSEQ multiplex PCR; in TCRdb, only in-frame clones are kept and a portion is missing. Clonal size and the V and J genes are those of that table, whereas D and trimming came from the DNA. This repertoire shows some 31,000 clones, 91% found once; its top ten account for 9.9%. The CDR3 covers 13 residues. The V end was cut by 5 bases, the J end by 6 bases, with 11 bases between. The germline V gene encodes CDR1 LGHNT and CDR2 FRNRAP. The receptor comes from a human donor with active COVID-19. The donor label of this sample is uncertain. The chain combines TRBV12-5 with TRBJ2-1; weak D call: TRBD2 (6 bases). The specimen was peripheral blood. CDR3 nucleotides: TGTGCTAGTGGTCGCGGGATCGGCAATGAGCAGTTCTTC. Amino acids: CASGRGIGNEQFF.